The 20 T cell receptor beta chains below come from one sample, sequenced in a study of cytomegalovirus exposure and HLA in healthy donors. Primers: 60 Vbeta forward and 13 Jbeta reverse. Generated by immunoSEQ multiplex PCR, the TCRdb table keeps only in-frame clones and is missing some. Of approximately 170,000 clones listed, 80% to 90% are singletons. The sequencing sample was made of PBMCs. These receptors were collected from a woman aged 18-35 years in good health and CMV-seronegative.

This sequence joins TRBV5-1 and TRBJ2-1; TRBD1 matches 7 bases. Germline V CDR1 and CDR2: SGHRS, YFSETQ. The CDR3 loop spans 13 amino acids. V lost 5 bases and J lost 5; bases outside the gene matches: 4. This CDR3 reads CASRRGLDNEQFF. DNA for the CDR3: TGCGCCAGCAGAAGGGGGCTAGACAATGAGCAGTTCTTC.

V usage is TRBV5-1 and J usage is TRBJ2-7, with 10 bases aligning to TRBD1. Per the germline V gene, CDR1 is SGHRS and CDR2 is YFSETQ. The CDR3 loop spans 15 amino acids. The J segment lost 5 bases and the V segment lost 3 bases, leaving 8 bases of the junction unmatched. CDR3 nucleotide sequence: TGCGCCAGCAGCTCCCGGGGGACAGGGGTCGACGAGCAGTACTTC. It encodes CASSSRGTGVDEQYF.

This clone showed up just a few times. This chain joins TRBV28 and TRBJ2-1; TRBD2 aligns across 16 bases. Germline CDR1 and CDR2: MDHEN and SYDVKM. V gave up 5 bases and J gave up 5 bases; unmatched junction bases: 18. The CDR3 is 21 residues long. The CDR3 protein is CASSGMGLAGGSPLIDNEQFF. CDR3 DNA: TGTGCCAGCAGTGGCATGGGACTAGCGGGAGGGTCTCCCCTAATCGACAATGAGCAGTTCTTC.

This clone occurred a few times. The chain is built from TRBV27 and TRBJ1-5; D perhaps matches TRBD1 (6 bases). The CDR3 has 17 residues. Germline CDR1 and CDR2: MNHEY and SMNVEV (reference sequence). V was cut by 5 bases and J by 2 bases, with 19 bases left in between. CDR3 bases: TGTGCCAGCAGTCCTTTAACAGGGAGGGTAGGCAATCAGCCCCAGCATTTT. The encoded protein is CASSPLTGRVGNQPQHF.

The chain employs TRBV2 and TRBJ2-7; 7 bases align to TRBD2. CDR3 length equals 13 residues. CDR1 SNHLY and CDR2 FYNNEI come from the germline V gene. V lost 2 bases and J lost 9; bases outside the gene matches: 7. DNA of the CDR3: TGTGCCAGCAGTGAACGGGGGGTAACCAGGCAGTACTTC. As protein: CASSERGVTRQYF.

This rearrangement joins TRBV5-1 to TRBJ1-3, with a weak D call TRBD1 (6 bases). V dropped 7 bases and J dropped 0 bases, with 20 bases sitting between them. Per germline, CDR1 SGHRS and CDR2 YFSETQ. The CDR3 loop spans 17 amino acids. The DNA of the CDR3 is TGCGCCAGCCAACCGTCGGGGGGCGCGAACTCTGGAAACACCATATATTTT. It is translated as CASQPSGGANSGNTIYF.

The table lists this clone with a few counts. V is TRBV4-2 and J is TRBJ2-1; D may be TRBD1 (6 bases). The CDR3 is 16 amino acids. Deletions cut 3 bases from V and 0 bases from J, with 12 bases between. CDR1 and CDR2 from the germline V gene are LGHNA and YNFKEQ. CDR3 DNA: TGTGCCAGCAGCCAGGACCTAGGGGGCTCCTACAATGAGCAGTTCTTC. Translated, it gives CASSQDLGGSYNEQFF.

The chain combines TRBV15 with TRBJ1-5; TRBD1 might be the D (5 bases). Between the trimmed V and J ends, which lost 0 bases and 4 bases, there was a span of 31 bases. The CDR3 contains 22 residues. CDR1 and CDR2 from the germline V gene are LNHNV and YYDKDF (reference sequence). In nucleotides, the CDR3 is TGTGCCACCAGCAGAGATCTCCATAGGGGTGGGGTTGACGAACCCGTTAATCAGCCCCAGCATTTT. Translating it yields CATSRDLHRGGVDEPVNQPQHF.

The chain carries TRBV28 and TRBJ1-1; D gene ambiguous. Per germline, CDR1 MDHEN and CDR2 SYDVKM. The CDR3 runs 11 residues. Deletions cut 7 bases from V and 7 bases from J, with 10 bases between. The CDR3 nucleotides read TGTGCCAGCAATGACGGGGTTGAAGCTTTCTTT. It specifies CASNDGVEAFF.

J is TRBJ2-1 and V is TRBV10-1; 8 nucleotides line up with TRBD2. Germline values: CDR1 WNHNN, CDR2 SYGVQD (reference sequence). The V gene end was trimmed by 7 bases and the J gene end by 6 bases; junction bases not matched to a gene: 8. There are 14 residues in the CDR3. For the CDR3, the DNA is TGCGCCAGCACCGGACTAGCAGTTGTCAATGAGCAGTTCTTC. Protein sequence: CASTGLAVVNEQFF.

This chain uses TRBV14 with TRBJ1-3; D gene uncertain. V gave up 3 bases and J gave up 9 bases, with 15 bases separating them. There are 14 residues in the CDR3. Germline V gene sequence: CDR1 SGHDN, CDR2 FVKESK. CDR3 in amino acids: CASSQERSGGTIYF. CDR3 DNA sequence: TGTGCCAGCAGCCAGGAACGGTCGGGTGGCACCATATATTTT.

The chain has TRBV28 and TRBJ2-7, with 8 bases fitting TRBD2. The germline V gene encodes CDR1 MDHEN and CDR2 SYDVKM. The trim removed 3 bases at V and 1 base at J, leaving 5 bases unmatched. The CDR3 is made up of 15 amino acids. This CDR3 reads CASSLTTSGSYEQYF. In nucleotides, the CDR3 is TGTGCCAGCAGTTTGACCACTAGCGGTTCCTACGAGCAGTACTTC.

The V call is TRBV10-3, the J call TRBJ2-7, with 11 nucleotides matching TRBD2. This CDR3 region has 14 residues. The germline V gene encodes CDR1 ENHRY and CDR2 SYGVKD. Losses at the gene ends were 4 bases for V and 6 bases for J; bases not matched to a gene: 5. As DNA, the CDR3 is TGTGCCATCAGTGTAACTAGCGGGAGTGGCGAGCAGTACTTC. Amino acid sequence: CAISVTSGSGEQYF.

The genes are TRBV19 and TRBJ2-7, with 14 bases lining up with TRBD2. From germline, CDR1 is LNHDA and CDR2 SQIVND (reference sequence). V shed 3 bases, J shed 1 base, and the junction held 11 bases outside the gene matches. This CDR3 region has 19 residues. CDR3 nucleotide sequence: TGTGCCAGTAGTATCCGGTCGACTAGCGGGAGGGCCCCTTCCTACGAGCAGTACTTC. Residues: CASSIRSTSGRAPSYEQYF.

This chain joins TRBV5-1 and TRBJ2-7; 9 bases fit TRBD1. V gave up 7 bases and J gave up 1 base; unmatched junction bases: 9. Germline CDR1 reads SGHRS; CDR2 reads YFSETQ. The length of the CDR3 is 15 residues. This chain's CDR3 is CASGSGTGLSYEQYF. CDR3 DNA: TGCGCCAGCGGCTCCGGGACAGGGCTTTCCTACGAGCAGTACTTC.

The chain uses TRBV10-3 and TRBJ2-1, with a tentative D call TRBD2 (6 bases). This CDR3 is 13 amino acids long. V was shortened by 6 bases and J by 15 bases, with 21 bases between the two germline ends. The germline V gene encodes CDR1 ENHRY and CDR2 SYGVKD. The CDR3 protein is CAIRPGATGEGFF. CDR3 nucleotides: TGTGCCATCAGGCCAGGTGCCACGGGAGAAGGGTTCTTC.

The rearrangement links TRBV20-1 to TRBJ2-3; TRBD1 is a possible D gene (5 bases). V gave up 5 bases and J gave up 2 bases, with 5 bases separating them. This CDR3 has 11 amino acids. The germline CDR1 and CDR2 sequences are DFQATT and SNEGSKA (reference sequence). The DNA of the CDR3 is TGCAGTGCTGGACACACAGATACGCAGTATTTT. Translating gives CSAGHTDTQYF.

This clone was counted between two and nine times. V and J are TRBV9 and TRBJ2-5; tentative D call: TRBD1 (6 bases). The CDR3 is 14 residues long. Germline V gene sequence: CDR1 SGDLS, CDR2 YYNGEE. V gave up 4 bases and J gave up 1 base, with 11 bases separating them. The CDR3 DNA is TGTGCCAGCAGCCCTCGGACAGCCCAAGAGACCCAGTACTTC. Amino acid sequence: CASSPRTAQETQYF.

The rearrangement links TRBV11-3 to TRBJ1-1; D might be TRBD1 (5 bases). Trimming shortened V by 5 bases and J by 3 bases, and 16 bases separated the two germline ends. The CDR3 consists of 15 residues. The germline V gene has CDR1 SGHNT and CDR2 YENEEA. CDR3 DNA: TGTGCCAGCAGCCCGGGGGGTGGCGCGGACACTGAAGCTTTCTTT. Its protein is CASSPGGGADTEAFF.

The chain combines TRBV7-3 with TRBJ1-1; 7 nucleotides agree with TRBD1. V lost 4 bases and J lost 6; bases outside the gene matches: 8. The CDR3 is 14 residues long. From germline, CDR1 is SGHTA and CDR2 FQGTGA. The DNA of the CDR3 is TGTGCCAGCAGCTCGGGACAGTCGACGGCTGAAGCTTTCTTT. Translating gives CASSSGQSTAEAFF.